These T cell receptor beta chains were read from a single sample in a study of identical twins. TCRdb independently ran MiXCR on the 5' RACE reads; one entry per CDR3 protein. Of 450,000 or so distinct CDR3 sequences listed, approximately 24% are singletons. These data were also filed under a second study, of T cells expressing NK-cell markers.

Sample: CD4+ T cells sorted from blood. These receptors were obtained from a woman between 18 and 29 years old in good health. The CDR3 runs from the conserved cysteine through the conserved F or W. D genes are given only for firm matches. Size values are once, few and many counts, or a class for expanded clones, and some rows have none.

length	D	size	V	J	DNA	CDR3
17	TRBD2	few	TRBV4-2	TRBJ2-3	TGTGCCAGCAGCCACGTCCTGACTAGCGGCACCACAGATACGCAGTATTTT	CASSHVLTSGTTDTQYF
13	TRBD1	once	TRBV20-1	TRBJ1-1	TGCAGTGCTACCAAGGGGGCGAGCACTGAAGCTTTCTTT	CSATKGASTEAFF
13	-	-	TRBV24-1	TRBJ2-2	TGTGCCACCAGTGCGGTGAACACCGGGGAGCTGTTTTTT	CATSAVNTGELFF
13	-	few	TRBV24-1	TRBJ2-3	TGTGCCACCAGTAGAACAGCATCCGATACGCAGTATTTT	CATSRTASDTQYF
13	-	-	TRBV6-1	TRBJ2-1	TGTGCCAGCAGACGGACAGAAACCACCGAGCAGTTCTTC	CASRRTETTEQFF
18	TRBD2	-	TRBV6-5	TRBJ2-1	TGTGCCAGCAGTTATCGGAAGCGGGGGGGCGATGCCCCCAATGAGCAGTTCTTC	CASSYRKRGGDAPNEQFF
12	-	-	TRBV19	TRBJ2-1	TGTGCCAGTAGTATTCCCGGCAATGAGCAGTTCTTC	CASSIPGNEQFF
13	-	few	TRBV6-1	TRBJ2-5	TGTGCCATCCGGGACTTGCGTTTGGAGACCCAGTACTTC	CAIRDLRLETQYF
16	TRBD2	few	TRBV5-1	TRBJ2-3	TGCGCCAGCAGCTTGGAGGCGCGGGGGGGCACAGATACGCAGTATTTT	CASSLEARGGTDTQYF
14	-	-	TRBV5-1	TRBJ1-1	TGCGCCAGCAGCCATGAAGGGACTTCGACTGAAGCTTTCTTT	CASSHEGTSTEAFF
16	TRBD2	-	TRBV20-1	TRBJ2-3	TGCAGTGCTAGAGATCCTAGCGGGACTAGCACAGATACGCAGTATTTT	CSARDPSGTSTDTQYF
14	TRBD2	-	TRBV29-1	TRBJ2-1	TGCAGCGTCGTACTAGCGGGAAACTTCAATGAGCAGTTCTTC	CSVVLAGNFNEQFF
14	-	few	TRBV5-1	TRBJ2-1	TGCGCCAGCAGTCTAGGGCCATCCGGAAATGAGCAGTTCTTC	CASSLGPSGNEQFF
14	TRBD1	-	TRBV5-3	TRBJ2-5	TGTGCCAGGAGCCCCTGGACAGGGCCGGAGACCCAGTACTTC	CARSPWTGPETQYF
16	TRBD2	few	TRBV4-3	TRBJ2-4	TGCGCCAGCAGCCAAGTTGGCGGGAGTGCCAAAAACATTCAGTACTTC	CASSQVGGSAKNIQYF
14	TRBD1	once	TRBV20-1	TRBJ2-3	TGCAGTGCTCGGGACAGATGGAGCACAGATACGCAGTATTTT	CSARDRWSTDTQYF
15	TRBD2	-	TRBV20-1	TRBJ2-1	TGCAGTGCTAGGGGGACTAGCGCGGTCTACAATGAGCAGTTCTTC	CSARGTSAVYNEQFF
14	-	-	TRBV7-8	TRBJ2-5	TGTGCCAGCAGCTTATCCCCAAACCAAGAGACCCAGTACTTC	CASSLSPNQETQYF
14	-	few	TRBV7-2	TRBJ2-5	TGTGCCAGCAGTTACAGGGCGGGACAAGAGACCCAGTACTTC	CASSYRAGQETQYF
16	-	-	TRBV12-3/TRBV12-4	TRBJ2-2	TGTGCCAGCAGGCAAAGGGAATCGCGGGTTACCGGGGAGCTGTTTTTT	CASRQRESRVTGELFF
16	-	few	TRBV5-1	TRBJ2-5	TGCGCCAGCAGCATCGGATCAGGTGGGGGCCAAGAGACCCAGTACTTC	CASSIGSGGGQETQYF
13	-	few	TRBV29-1	TRBJ2-7	TGCAGCGTTGAGGGTTTGGGATCCTACGAGCAGTACTTC	CSVEGLGSYEQYF
14	TRBD1	-	TRBV6-5	TRBJ2-7	TGTGCCAGCAGTTACGGGACAGGGTTGTACGAGCAGTACTTC	CASSYGTGLYEQYF
12	-	-	TRBV29-1	TRBJ1-2	TGCAGCGTTTCCCAGGAGTTCTATGGCTACACCTTC	CSVSQEFYGYTF
12	-	few	TRBV20-1	TRBJ2-2	TGCAGTGCTAGGAGACCGACCGGGGAGCTGTTTTTT	CSARRPTGELFF
15	TRBD2	few	TRBV7-9	TRBJ2-1	TGTGCCAGCAGCTTAGCGGCTAGCGGGAGTGGTGAGCAGTTCTTC	CASSLAASGSGEQFF
16	-	-	TRBV7-6	TRBJ1-1	TGTGCCAGCAGCCTCAAGGGGGTCCACCTAAACACTGAAGCTTTCTTT	CASSLKGVHLNTEAFF
15	-	few	TRBV25-1	TRBJ1-3	TGTGCCAGCACCCCCCCGGGGCACTCTGGAAACACCATATATTTT	CASTPPGHSGNTIYF
13	TRBD1	few	TRBV10-3	TRBJ2-7	TGTGCCATTGACCGGACAGGGACAGGCGAGCAGTACTTC	CAIDRTGTGEQYF